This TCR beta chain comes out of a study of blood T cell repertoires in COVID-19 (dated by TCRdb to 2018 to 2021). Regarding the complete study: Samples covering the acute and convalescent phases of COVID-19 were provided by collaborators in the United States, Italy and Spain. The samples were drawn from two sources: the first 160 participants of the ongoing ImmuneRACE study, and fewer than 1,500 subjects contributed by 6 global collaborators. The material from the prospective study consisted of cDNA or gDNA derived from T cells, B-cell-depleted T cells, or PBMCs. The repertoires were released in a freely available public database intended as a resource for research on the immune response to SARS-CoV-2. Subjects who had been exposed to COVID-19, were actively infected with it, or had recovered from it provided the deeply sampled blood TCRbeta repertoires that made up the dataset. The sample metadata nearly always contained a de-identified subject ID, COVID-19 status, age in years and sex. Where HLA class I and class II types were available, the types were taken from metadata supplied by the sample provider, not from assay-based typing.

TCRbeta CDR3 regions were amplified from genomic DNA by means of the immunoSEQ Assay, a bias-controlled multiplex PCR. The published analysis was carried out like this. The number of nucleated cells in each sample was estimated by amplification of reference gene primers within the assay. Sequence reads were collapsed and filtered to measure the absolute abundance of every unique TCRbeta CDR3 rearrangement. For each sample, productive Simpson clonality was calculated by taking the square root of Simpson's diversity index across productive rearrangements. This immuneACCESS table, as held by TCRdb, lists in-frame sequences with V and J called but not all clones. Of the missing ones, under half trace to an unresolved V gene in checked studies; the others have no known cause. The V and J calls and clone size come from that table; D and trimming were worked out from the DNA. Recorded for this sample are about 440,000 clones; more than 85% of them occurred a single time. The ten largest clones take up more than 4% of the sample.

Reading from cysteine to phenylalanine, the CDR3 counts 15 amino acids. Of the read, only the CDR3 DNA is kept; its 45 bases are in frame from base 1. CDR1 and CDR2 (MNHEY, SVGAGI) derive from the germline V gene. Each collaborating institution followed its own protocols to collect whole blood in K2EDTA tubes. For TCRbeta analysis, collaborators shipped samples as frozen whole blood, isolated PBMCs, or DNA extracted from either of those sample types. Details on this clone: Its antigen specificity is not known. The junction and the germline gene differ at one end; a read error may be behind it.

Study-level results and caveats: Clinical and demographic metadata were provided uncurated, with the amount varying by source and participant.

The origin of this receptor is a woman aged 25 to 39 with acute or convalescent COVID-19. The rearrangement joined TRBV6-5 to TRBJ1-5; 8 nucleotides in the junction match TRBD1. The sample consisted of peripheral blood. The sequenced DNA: TGTGCCAGCGGACCCAGGGGGCTAGGCAACCAGCCCCAGCATTTT. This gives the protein CASGPRGLGNQPQHF.